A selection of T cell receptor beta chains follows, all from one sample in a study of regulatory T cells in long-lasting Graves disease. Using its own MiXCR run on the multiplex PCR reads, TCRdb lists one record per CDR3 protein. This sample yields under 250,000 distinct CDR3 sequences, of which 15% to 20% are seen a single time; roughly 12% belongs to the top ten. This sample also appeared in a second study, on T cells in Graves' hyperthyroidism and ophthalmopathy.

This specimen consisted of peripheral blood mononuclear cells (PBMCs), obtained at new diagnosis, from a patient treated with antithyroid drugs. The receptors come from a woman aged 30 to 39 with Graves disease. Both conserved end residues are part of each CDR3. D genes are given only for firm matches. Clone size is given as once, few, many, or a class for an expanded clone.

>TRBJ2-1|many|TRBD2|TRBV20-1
TGCAGTGCTCTGGGACTAGCGGGAGGAGTCGGCAACAATGAGCAGTTCTTC
CSALGLAGGVGNNEQFF
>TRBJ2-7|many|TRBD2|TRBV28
TGTGCCAGCAGTTCCCACGGACAAGGGCGGGAGTACGAGCAGTACTTC
CASSSHGQGREYEQYF
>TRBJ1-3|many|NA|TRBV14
TGTGCCAGCAGCCAACTTACAGGGCGCTCTGGAAACACCATATATTTT
CASSQLTGRSGNTIYF
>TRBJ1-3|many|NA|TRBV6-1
TGTGCCAGCAGTCCCCGGACGGTCGATGGAAACACCATATATTTT
CASSPRTVDGNTIYF
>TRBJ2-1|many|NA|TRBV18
TGTGCCAGCTCACCCGACAGGTCCGGCAATGAGCAGTTCTTC
CASSPDRSGNEQFF
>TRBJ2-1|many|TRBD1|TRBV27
TGTGCCAGCAGTAATGACAGGGCCTACAATGAGCAGTTCTTC
CASSNDRAYNEQFF
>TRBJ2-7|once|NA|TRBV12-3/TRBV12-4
TGTGCCAGCAGTCCGCTCCCCCCGGACAATTACGAGCAGTACTTC
CASSPLPPDNYEQYF
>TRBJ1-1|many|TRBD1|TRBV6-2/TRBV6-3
TGTGCCAGCCGGGACGGACAGGGAGTGACTGAAGCTTTCTTT
CASRDGQGVTEAFF
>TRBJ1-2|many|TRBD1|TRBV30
TGTGCCTGGACCACCCAGGGGGCGCGACTCTATGGCTACACCTTC
CAWTTQGARLYGYTF
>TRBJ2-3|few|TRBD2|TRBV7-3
TGTGCCAGCAGCTTAATAGGCGGGGGGCTTGGAGATACGCAGTATTTT
CASSLIGGGLGDTQYF
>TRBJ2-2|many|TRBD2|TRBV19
TGTGCCAGTAGTATAGATCTAGGGGCTAGCGGGAGAATCTCCGGGGAGCTGTTTTTT
CASSIDLGASGRISGELFF